This T cell receptor beta chain was sequenced in a study of cytomegalovirus exposure and HLA in healthy donors. The study's findings and limits: Cytomegalovirus association was assigned to approximately 160 TCR beta chains.

In regard to this clone: Its matching antigen is unknown.

Assay used: immunoSEQ multiplex PCR; TCRdb lists only in-frame clones, some missing. In the table there are some 110,000 clones, roughly nine tenths of which are singletons. CDR1 SGHKS and CDR2 YYEKEE come from the germline V gene (reference sequence). The CDR3 is 15 amino acids. Trimming cost V 0 bases and J 0 bases, with 10 bases left between them. Sequenced sample: PBMCs. The TCR originated in a man younger than 35 in good health and CMV-seropositive. V gene TRBV5-5 combines with J gene TRBJ2-7; D is unclear. CDR3: CASSLGPGSSYEQYF. CDR3 coding DNA: TGTGCCAGCAGCTTGGGGCCAGGTAGCTCCTACGAGCAGTACTTC.